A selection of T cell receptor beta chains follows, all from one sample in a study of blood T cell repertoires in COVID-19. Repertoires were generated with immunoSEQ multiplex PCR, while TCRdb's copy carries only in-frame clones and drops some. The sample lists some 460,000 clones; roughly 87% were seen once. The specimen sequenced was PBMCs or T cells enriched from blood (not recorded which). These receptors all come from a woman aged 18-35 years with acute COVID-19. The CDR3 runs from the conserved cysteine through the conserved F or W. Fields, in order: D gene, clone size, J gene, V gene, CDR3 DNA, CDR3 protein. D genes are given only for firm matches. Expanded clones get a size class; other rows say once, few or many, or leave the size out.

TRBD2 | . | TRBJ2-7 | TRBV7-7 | TGTGCCAGCAGCGCCGGGGGGGGCGAGCAGTACTTC | CASSAGGGEQYF
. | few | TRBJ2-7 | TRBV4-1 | TGCGCCAGCAGCCCCCAACCCCGGTTTCAATCCTACGAGCAGTACTTC | CASSPQPRFQSYEQYF
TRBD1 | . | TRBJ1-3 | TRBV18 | TGTGCCAGCTCACCACCGCGGACAGGCGGAAACACCATATATTTT | CASSPPRTGGNTIYF
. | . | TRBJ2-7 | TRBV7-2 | TGTGCCAGCAGCCCCACGCGGGGAACCTACGAGCAGTACTTC | CASSPTRGTYEQYF
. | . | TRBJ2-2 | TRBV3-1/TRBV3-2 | TGTGCCAGCAGCCCCCCCCGTGGCCCGACACCCCCCGGGGAGCTGTTTTTT | CASSPPRGPTPPGELFF
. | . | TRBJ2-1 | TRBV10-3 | TGTGCCATCAGTGGCCCGGAGTATGGGCAGTTCTTC | CAISGPEYGQFF
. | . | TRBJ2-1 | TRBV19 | TGTGCCAGTAGTATTTCCGGACTCTCCCACCTTGAGCAGTTCTTC | CASSISGLSHLEQFF
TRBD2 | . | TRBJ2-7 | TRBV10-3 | TGTGCCATCAGAGCCACTAGCGGGAGCTCCTACGAGCAGTACTTC | CAIRATSGSSYEQYF
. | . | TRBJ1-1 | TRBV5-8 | TGTGCCAGCAGCACTTACACTGAAGCTTTCTTT | CASSTYTEAFF
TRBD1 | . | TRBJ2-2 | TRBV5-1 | TGCGCCAGCAGCCCGAGAGGGACAGGGAACACCGGGGAGCTGTTTTTT | CASSPRGTGNTGELFF
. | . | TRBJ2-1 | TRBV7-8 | TGTGCCAGCAGCACTCTAGGGGGTCTCGGGGACAATGAGCAGTTCTTC | CASSTLGGLGDNEQFF
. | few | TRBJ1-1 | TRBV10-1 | TGCGCCAGCAGTGCTCTGAGGAACACTGAAGCTTTCTTT | CASSALRNTEAFF
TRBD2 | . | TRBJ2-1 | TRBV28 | TGTGCCAGCAGTCCGATACCGGGACTAGCGGAGTACAATGAGCAGTTCTTC | CASSPIPGLAEYNEQFF
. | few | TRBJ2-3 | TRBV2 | TGTGCCAGCATCCGGAGTACCCCAGATACGCAGTATTTT | CASIRSTPDTQYF
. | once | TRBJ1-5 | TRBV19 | TGTGCCAGTAGCAGGGGCCTCCGAGTTGGGCAGCCCCAGCATTTT | CASSRGLRVGQPQHF
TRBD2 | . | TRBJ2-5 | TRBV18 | TGTGCCAGCTCTCCTAGCGGAGTCCAAGAGACCCAGTACTTC | CASSPSGVQETQYF
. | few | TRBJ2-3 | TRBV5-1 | TGCGCCAGCAGGGTCTCGAGGGGCGGAGGGACAGATACGCAGTATTTT | CASRVSRGGGTDTQYF
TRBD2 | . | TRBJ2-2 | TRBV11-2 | TGTGCCAGCAGCTTTAATAGCGGGGGATTGGTAGGCACCGGGGAGCTGTTTTTT | CASSFNSGGLVGTGELFF
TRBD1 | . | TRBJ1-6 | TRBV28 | TGTGCCAGCAGTTTAAGACAGGGTAATTCACCCCTCCACTTT | CASSLRQGNSPLHF
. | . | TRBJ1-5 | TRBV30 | TGTGCCTGGAGTGCCGGACAGAACAATCAGCCCCAGCATTTT | CAWSAGQNNQPQHF